This T cell receptor beta chain originates from a study of T-cell reconstitution after alpha-beta-depleted transplantation in children. Findings of the study overall: Counts and diversity of T cells one year after transplant came mostly from newly produced T cells.

This clonotype was seen at least ten times. What it binds is not known. For TCRbeta, the library was prepared with unique molecular identifiers. MiXCR, run by TCRdb on the PCR reads, gives a single entry per CDR3 protein. The sample has fewer than 700,000 distinct CDR3 sequences, roughly 24% seen once; the top ten hold roughly 14%. The CDR3 contains 14 residues. Germline V gene lookup returns CDR1 SQVTM and CDR2 ANQGSEA. Trimming took off 3 bases at V and 8 bases at J, with 19 bases between the two ends. V and J are TRBV29-1 and TRBJ1-1, with D tentatively TRBD1 (6 bases). The source of this sequence is a boy under three years old who had a stem cell transplant for acute myeloid leukemia, so the T cells may come from the graft donor. This specimen consisted of PBMCs, mostly from graft donor cells, obtained 360 days after TCRalphabeta/CD19-depleted stem cell transplant. This CDR3 is CSVDPAGPGGEAFF. The CDR3 coding sequence is TGCAGCGTTGATCCCGCGGGGCCCGGGGGCGAAGCTTTCTTT.